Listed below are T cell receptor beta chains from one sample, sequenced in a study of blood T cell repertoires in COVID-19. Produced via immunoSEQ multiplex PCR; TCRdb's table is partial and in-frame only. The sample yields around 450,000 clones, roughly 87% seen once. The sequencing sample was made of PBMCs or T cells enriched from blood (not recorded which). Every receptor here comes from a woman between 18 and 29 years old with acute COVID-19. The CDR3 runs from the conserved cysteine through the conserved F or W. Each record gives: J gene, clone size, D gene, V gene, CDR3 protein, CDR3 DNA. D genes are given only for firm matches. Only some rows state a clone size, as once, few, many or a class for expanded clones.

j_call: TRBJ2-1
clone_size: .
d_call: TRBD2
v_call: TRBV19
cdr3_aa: CASSMTGLAGGTNEQFF
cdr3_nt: TGTGCCAGTAGTATGACTGGGTTAGCGGGAGGAACTAATGAGCAGTTCTTC

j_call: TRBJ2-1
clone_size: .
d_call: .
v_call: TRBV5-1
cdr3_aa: CASSLFRDTANEQFF
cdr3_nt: TGCGCCAGCAGCCTCTTCCGGGACACCGCCAATGAGCAGTTCTTC

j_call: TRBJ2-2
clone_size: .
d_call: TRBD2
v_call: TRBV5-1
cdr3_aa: CASSLAGGGTGELFF
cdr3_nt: TGCGCCAGCAGCTTGGCTGGCGGGGGTACCGGGGAGCTGTTTTTT

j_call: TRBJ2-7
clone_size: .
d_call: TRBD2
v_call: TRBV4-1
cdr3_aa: CASSQDLSGGEQYF
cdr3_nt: TGCGCCAGCAGCCAAGATCTATCGGGGGGCGAGCAGTACTTC

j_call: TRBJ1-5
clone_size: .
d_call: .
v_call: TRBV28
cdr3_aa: CASSLENQPQHF
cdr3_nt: TGTGCCAGCAGTTTGGAGAATCAGCCCCAGCATTTT

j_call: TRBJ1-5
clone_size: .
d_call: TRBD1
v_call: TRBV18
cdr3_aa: CASSHKRDRGNQPQHF
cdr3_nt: TGTGCCAGCTCGCACAAGAGAGACAGGGGCAATCAGCCCCAGCATTTT

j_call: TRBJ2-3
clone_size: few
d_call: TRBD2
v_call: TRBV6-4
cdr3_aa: CASSEGTSGTDTQYF
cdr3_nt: TGTGCCAGCAGTGAGGGGACTAGCGGCACAGATACGCAGTATTTT

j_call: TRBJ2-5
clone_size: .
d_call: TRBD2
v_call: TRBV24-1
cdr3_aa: CATSDFTSGRKETQYF
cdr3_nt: TGTGCCACCAGTGATTTTACTAGCGGGAGGAAAGAGACCCAGTACTTC

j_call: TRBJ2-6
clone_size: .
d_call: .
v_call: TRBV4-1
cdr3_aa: CASRLSVLFSGANVLTF
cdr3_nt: TGCGCCAGCAGGTTATCAGTTCTGTTCTCAGGGGCCAACGTCCTGACTTTC

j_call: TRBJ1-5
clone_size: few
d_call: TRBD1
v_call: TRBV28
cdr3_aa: CASSRERGTGVQPQHF
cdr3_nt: TGTGCCAGCAGTAGAGAGCGGGGGACAGGGGTTCAGCCCCAGCATTTT

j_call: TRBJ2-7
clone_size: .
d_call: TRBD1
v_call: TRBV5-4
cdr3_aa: CASSLGRTGAYEQYF
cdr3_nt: TGTGCCAGCAGCTTGGGTAGGACAGGGGCCTACGAGCAGTACTTC

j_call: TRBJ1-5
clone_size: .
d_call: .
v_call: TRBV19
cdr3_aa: CASSRSGNQPQHF
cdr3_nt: TGTGCCAGTAGTAGGTCCGGGAATCAGCCCCAGCATTTT

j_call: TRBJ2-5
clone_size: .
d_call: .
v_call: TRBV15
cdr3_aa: CATSRDKGQKETQYF
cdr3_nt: TGTGCCACCAGCAGAGATAAGGGACAAAAAGAGACCCAGTACTTC

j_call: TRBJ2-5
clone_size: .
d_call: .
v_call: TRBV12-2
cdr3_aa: CASRLARDREETQYF
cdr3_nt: TGTGCAAGTCGCTTAGCGAGAGACAGGGAAGAGACCCAGTACTTC

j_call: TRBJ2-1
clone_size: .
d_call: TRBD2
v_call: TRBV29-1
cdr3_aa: CSARTGTTSYNEQFF
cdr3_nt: TGCAGCGCCCGAACGGGGACTACCTCCTACAATGAGCAGTTCTTC

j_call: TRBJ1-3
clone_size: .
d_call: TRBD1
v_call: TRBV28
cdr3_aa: CASIPPWTGVNTIYF
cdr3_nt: TGTGCCAGTATTCCGCCTTGGACAGGCGTAAACACCATATATTTT

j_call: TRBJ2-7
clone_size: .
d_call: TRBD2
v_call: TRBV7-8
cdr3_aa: CASSLGSSGGAYEQYF
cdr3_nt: TGTGCCAGCAGCTTAGGGTCTAGCGGGGGGGCGTACGAGCAGTACTTC

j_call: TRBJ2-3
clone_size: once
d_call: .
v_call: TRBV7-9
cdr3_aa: CASSLIKEAQYF
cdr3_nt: TGTGCCAGCAGCTTAATAAAAGAGGCGCAGTATTTT